This T cell receptor (beta chain) is from a study of cytomegalovirus exposure and HLA in healthy donors. Study observations and caveats: Of the V segments, some could not be distinguished, including TRBV6-2 and TRBV6-3, and were excluded. Most CMV-associated TCR beta chains appeared HLA-restricted in a later analysis. Earlier findings revealed that most TCR beta V segments proved productive either about 87% or about 30% of the time.

Trimming cost V 8 bases and J 3 bases, with 5 bases left between them. The CDR3 contains 10 residues. Germline CDR1 is MNHNS and CDR2 is SASEGT. With 60 Vbeta and 13 Jbeta primers, the PCR was carried out. TCRdb's copy holds only in-frame clones and misses some; the assay was immunoSEQ multiplex PCR. Of under 150,000 clones in the sample, around 77% were seen once. Regarding this clone: The antigen remains unidentified.

Source material: PBMCs. This clonotype was sampled from a woman aged 55-70 years in good health and CMV-seronegative. The V call is TRBV6-1, the J call TRBJ2-7; no reliable D call. This CDR3 reads CASGHYEQYF. The CDR3, as DNA: TGTGCCAGCGGCCACTACGAGCAGTACTTC.